The 22 T cell receptor beta chains presented below share a single source sample, sequenced in a study of tumor-infiltrating lymphocytes in primary liver carcinoma. cDNA specific to TCR beta was made from 500 ng of total RNA, with a constant-region primer employed for priming. For TCR beta, libraries were produced by three nested multiplex PCR rounds using slightly modified ARM-PCR. Use of TRBV1-TRBV30 forward primers with a C-beta reverse primer characterized the first two PCR rounds, which lasted 10 cycles each. TCRdb re-called the multiplex PCR reads with MiXCR, one entry per CDR3 protein. Of about 200,000 distinct CDR3 sequences detected, roughly 61% appear once; the ten largest clones hold 6% to 8.5%. The researchers obtained blood RNA from unsorted whole blood and also extracted germline DNA. The specimen was peripheral blood. These receptors were taken from a woman in her sixties or seventies with primary liver carcinoma and hepatitis B virus infection.

Note on this clonotype: Mismatch with germline at one junction end may stem from a read error. The CDR3 bases are TGTACCAGCAGTTTATGGGACAATCCGACCTACGAGCAGTACTTC. It yields the protein CTSSLWDNPTYEQYF. This chain uses TRBV28 with TRBJ2-7, with D possibly TRBD1 on 6 matching bases. CDR3 length: 15 amino acids. The germline CDR1 and CDR2 sequences are MDHEN and SYDVKM.

This clonotype was recorded a few times. A much larger clonotype is one base distant, so this may be a read error. V and J are TRBV29-1 and TRBJ1-4; 8 nucleotides match TRBD1. Germline loops: CDR1 SQVTM, CDR2 ANQGSEA. This CDR3 comprises 11 residues. CDR3 amino acids: CGVRSGGKLFF. CDR3 coding DNA: TGCGGCGTTCGATCAGGGGGCAAACTGTTTTTT.

Concerning this clonotype itself: A single base separates this from a much larger clone, so it may be a read error. This rearrangement joins TRBV6-6 to TRBJ1-2, with D perhaps matching TRBD1 (5 bases). Per germline, CDR1 MNHNY and CDR2 SVGAGI (reference sequence). CDR3 size: 14 residues. In DNA form, the CDR3 reads TGTGCCAGCACAAGAGACAGTATTAACTATGGCTACATCTTC. Translation: CASTRDSINYGYIF.

Comment on this clonotype: One end of the junction varies from germline; a read error may be responsible. The rearrangement links TRBV11-2 to TRBJ2-5; TRBD2 is a possible D gene (6 bases). The CDR3 is 14 amino acids. CDR1 and CDR2 from the germline V gene are SGHAT and FQNNGV. CDR3 sequence: CGSSRPGRQEIQYF. CDR3 DNA: TGTGGCAGCAGCCGCCCGGGGAGGCAAGAGATCCAGTACTTC.

About this clonotype itself: A read error may explain this, as a much larger clone is one base away. This chain links TRBV7-9 with TRBJ2-7, with unresolved D. The CDR3 length is 14 residues. V gave up 0 bases and J gave up 3 bases, with 9 bases separating them. Germline CDR1 SEHNR, CDR2 FQNEAQ (reference sequence). The CDR3 bases are TGTGCCAGCAGCTTAGCATCCTCCATCTACGAGCAGTACTTC. It yields the protein CASSLASSIYEQYF.

Comment on this clonotype: In this CDR3 the conserved last residue, phenylalanine or tryptophan, is missing, so a read error is likely. The chain recombines TRBV5-1 with TRBJ2-1; D might be TRBD1 or TRBD2, each matching 5 bases. Germline V CDR1 and CDR2: SGHRS, YFSETQ. Trimming shortened V by 6 bases and J by 8 bases, and 24 bases separated the two germline ends. The CDR3 sequence is 16 residues long. The CDR3, as DNA: TGCGCCAGCAACCCGACCCGGGGACCGACTCTTGATGAGCAGTTCCTC. Amino acid sequence: CASNPTRGPTLDEQFL.

Comments on this clonotype: A much larger clone lies a single base off, so this may be a read error. The rearrangement joins TRBV6-5 to TRBJ2-6, with D perhaps TRBD1 (6 bases). There are 19 residues in the CDR3. Trimming stripped 7 bases from V and 8 bases from J, with 30 bases between. Germline values: CDR1 MNHEY, CDR2 SVGAGI. CDR3 in DNA: TGTGCCAGCACCCCTTTGGCAGGGGATCATAAGTCGGGGACCAACGTCCTGACTTTC. It encodes CASTPLAGDHKSGTNVLTF.

The CDR3 DNA reads as TGCGCCAGCAGCTTGGGTGCAGCCTACAATGAGCAGTTCTTC. Its protein is CASSLGAAYNEQFF. V usage is TRBV5-1 and J usage is TRBJ2-1; D gene unclear. Germline V gene lookup returns CDR1 SGHRS and CDR2 YFSETQ. The V end was cut by 0 bases, the J end by 2 bases, with 6 bases between. This CDR3 is 14 amino acids long.

This clonotype was seen just once. This may arise from a read error, as a much more abundant clone is one base away. In DNA form, the CDR3 reads TGTGCCGGCTCGGGCGGGGCTTATAGCGGGAGGAATGAGCAGCTCTTC. It codes for CAGSGGAYSGRNEQLF. The chain links TRBV28 to TRBJ2-1; 10 nucleotides agree with TRBD2. Germline V gives CDR1 MDHEN, CDR2 SYDVKM. This CDR3 is 16 amino acids long.

The genes are TRBV11-3 and TRBJ2-1, with TRBD2 matching over 10 bases. V gave up 2 bases and J gave up 10 bases; unmatched junction bases: 8. The CDR3 contains 15 residues. Germline V lookup: CDR1 SGHNT, CDR2 YENEEA. For the CDR3, the DNA is TGTGCCAGCAGCTTAAGTAGCCTACTAGCGGGGGAGCAGTTCTTC. This encodes CASSLSSLLAGEQFF.

On this clonotype: A much larger clone sits a single nucleotide away, making a read error possible. The chain links TRBV6-6 to TRBJ2-5; 12 bases map to TRBD2. The germline V gene encodes CDR1 MNHNY and CDR2 SVGAGI (reference sequence). The CDR3 has 17 amino acids. CDR3 in amino acids: CASRYRLAGVEGETQYF. The CDR3 DNA reads TGTGCCAGCCGTTACAGACTAGCGGGAGTCGAGGGAGAGACCCAGTACTTC.

J is TRBJ2-1 and V is TRBV6-4, with TRBD2 identical over 8 bases. V was pared by 6 bases and J by 6 bases, with 4 bases of the junction left unmatched. CDR1 and CDR2 (germline): MRHNA, SNTAGT. The CDR3 spans 13 residues. CDR3 amino acids: CASSHGTSNEQFF. The DNA of the CDR3 is TGTGCCAGCAGCCACGGGACTAGCAATGAGCAGTTCTTC.

This clonotype has just one count. A much larger clonotype is one base distant, so this may be a read error. The CDR3 loop reads CASSYRGWTAISYPKYGYTF. The DNA of the CDR3 is TGCGCCAGCAGCTATAGGGGCTGGACAGCCATCTCCTACCCGAAATATGGCTACACCTTC. V usage is TRBV4-1 and J usage is TRBJ1-2; TRBD1 might be the D (6 bases). V dropped 5 bases and J dropped 5 bases, with 33 bases sitting between them. The CDR3 extends over 20 amino acids. The V gene's germline CDR1 is MGHRA and CDR2 YSYEKL.

Turning to this clonotype: A much larger clone differs from this one at a single base, so this may be a read error. This CDR3 fails to terminate in the conserved phenylalanine or tryptophan, so it likely reflects a read error. The DNA is left out, because the CDR3 cannot be placed on it with certainty; the CDR3 is given as TCRdb lists it. CDR3 in amino acids: CASSQEGSRLTS. This chain links TRBV4-1 with TRBJ1-2. With termini counted, the CDR3 has 12 amino acids. Germline CDR1 reads MGHRA; CDR2 reads YSYEKL.

In this sample, this clonotype turned up a few times. This rearrangement joins TRBV5-4 to TRBJ2-3; D gene unclear. Per germline, CDR1 SGHNT and CDR2 YYREEE (reference sequence). This CDR3 region has 15 residues. V lost 5 bases and J lost 4, with 17 bases in between. The DNA of the CDR3 is TGTGCCAGCAGACCCAACCCAGGTTTTTCAGATACGCAGTATTTT. Its translation: CASRPNPGFSDTQYF.

Written as DNA, the CDR3 is TGCGCCAGCAGCTTGGACGGACAGGGATACGAGCAGTACTTC. This translates into CASSLDGQGYEQYF. V gene TRBV5-1 combines with J gene TRBJ2-7; TRBD1 aligns across 8 bases. J gave up 4 bases and V 0 bases, and 3 bases lay outside the gene matches. Germline V gives CDR1 SGHRS, CDR2 YFSETQ. This CDR3 comprises 14 residues.

This clonotype was counted many times. The rearrangement uses TRBV28 and TRBJ2-1; TRBD1 matches 9 bases. The germline V gene encodes CDR1 MDHEN and CDR2 SYDVKM. This CDR3 is 16 amino acids long. V shed 5 bases, J shed 6 bases, and the junction held 11 bases outside the gene matches. This chain's CDR3 is CASSRPGTGKGNEQFF. CDR3 DNA: TGTGCCAGCAGTCGACCCGGGACAGGGAAGGGCAATGAGCAGTTCTTC.

As for this clonotype: A much larger clone differs by one base, so this may be a read error. The J gene is TRBJ1-1, the V gene TRBV4-2; no definite D call. CDR1 LGHNA and CDR2 YNFKEQ come from the germline V gene. The CDR3 is made up of 16 amino acids. The CDR3 region is CASSQDLATRNTEASF. In DNA form, the CDR3 reads TGTGCCAGCAGCCAAGATCTTGCGACACGGAACACTGAAGCTTCCTTT.

The sample holds one count of this clonotype. A much larger clonotype is one base distant, so this may be a read error. The J gene is TRBJ1-2, the V gene TRBV6-1; D remains ambiguous. The V end lost 0 bases, the J end lost 4 bases, and 9 bases lay between the germline ends. The germline CDR1 and CDR2 sequences are MNHNS and SASEGT. This CDR3 has 14 amino acids. In DNA, the CDR3 is TGTGCCAGCAGTGAAGCGCTTGCGGGCTATGGCTACACCTTC. It encodes CASSEALAGYGYTF.

The gene calls are TRBV7-9 and TRBJ2-3; 7 nucleotides match TRBD2. Germline V gives CDR1 SEHNR, CDR2 FQNEAQ (reference sequence). The CDR3 covers 14 residues. V lost 5 bases, J lost 5 bases, and 7 bases stayed unmatched. CDR3 region: CASSGGVLGDTQYF. CDR3 DNA sequence: TGTGCCAGCAGCGGGGGGGTTTTAGGAGATACGCAGTATTTT.

As to this clonotype: The junction does not match germline at one end; this may be a read error. The rearrangement uses TRBV11-3 and TRBJ2-1; D possibly matches TRBD1 or TRBD2 (5 bases each). This CDR3 has 17 amino acids. In germline, CDR1 is SGHNT, CDR2 YENEEA. The chain's CDR3 is CTSTGWGPASLYNEQFF. CDR3 nucleotides: TGTACCAGCACCGGTTGGGGACCGGCAAGTTTGTACAATGAGCAGTTCTTC.

The CDR3 protein is CALSPWTGTYEQYF. The CDR3 bases are TGTGCCTTGAGCCCCTGGACAGGGACCTACGAGCAGTACTTC. This chain uses TRBV30 with TRBJ2-7; TRBD1 matches at 8 bases. J was trimmed by 2 bases and V by 7 bases; bases with no gene match: 10. CDR1 is GTSNPN, CDR2 SVGIG, per germline (reference sequence). This CDR3 contains 14 residues.